These 7 T cell receptor beta chains originate from one sample sequenced in a study of blood T cell repertoires in COVID-19. The method was immunoSEQ multiplex PCR; TCRdb's version includes in-frame clones alone and lacks a portion of them. Among around 50,000 clones listed, 65% to 85% were seen once. The sample consisted of peripheral blood. These receptors were taken from a human donor with active or convalescent COVID-19. The donor label of this sample is uncertain.

The chain combines TRBV7-3 with TRBJ2-5; weak D call: TRBD2 (5 bases). The CDR3 is 15 residues long. V lost 5 bases to trimming and J lost 1 base, with 14 bases between them. CDR1 is SGHTA and CDR2 is FQGTGA in the germline V gene. CDR3: CASSRSGNAQETQYF. The CDR3 nucleotides read TGTGCCAGCAGCCGGAGCGGAAACGCCCAAGAGACCCAGTACTTC.

On this clone: One junction end does not reproduce the germline sequence, and a read error may be involved. The J gene is TRBJ2-1, the V gene TRBV7-7; TRBD2 matches at 10 bases. The CDR3 covers 15 residues. Germline CDR1 reads SSHAT; CDR2 reads FNYEAQ (reference sequence). This CDR3 is CASSLSGGGQNEQFF. CDR3 nucleotides: TGTGCTAGCAGCTTAAGCGGGGGGGGTCAGAATGAGCAGTTCTTC. Combining the CDR3 with reference TRBV7-7 and TRBJ2-1 gives the whole variable domain GAGVSQSPRYKVTKRGQDVTLRCDPISSHATLYWYQQALGQGPEFLTYFNYEAQPDKSGLPSDRFSAERPEGSISTLTIQRTEQRDSAMYRCASSLSGGGQNEQFFGPGTRLTVL.

The chain has TRBV25-1 and TRBJ2-1, with 8 nucleotides matching TRBD2. The V gene's germline CDR1 is MGHDK and CDR2 SYGVNS. The V gene end was trimmed by 2 bases and the J gene end by 2 bases; junction bases not matched to a gene: 2. The CDR3 runs 15 residues. DNA for the CDR3: TGTGCCAGCAGTGAAGGCGGGGGGCCCTACAATGAGCAGTTCTTC. Its translation is CASSEGGGPYNEQFF.

The chain couples TRBV30 to TRBJ2-3; D perhaps matches TRBD1 (6 bases). CDR3 length: 15 residues. Per germline, CDR1 GTSNPN and CDR2 SVGIG (reference sequence). Trimming pared 0 bases from V and 2 bases from J, leaving 12 bases between. This CDR3 is CAWSVRAGATDTQYF. The CDR3 DNA follows: TGTGCCTGGAGTGTAAGAGCAGGGGCCACAGATACGCAGTATTTT. The full variable domain, rest sourced from reference TRBV30 and TRBJ2-3, is SQTIHQWPATLVQPVGSPLSLECTVEGTSNPNLYWYRQAAGRGLQLLFYSVGIGQISSEVPQNLSASRPQDRQFILSSKKLLLSDSGFYLCAWSVRAGATDTQYFGPGTRLTVL.

This clone has just a few counts. The chain combines TRBV7-8 with TRBJ2-2; a possible D gene is TRBD1 (5 bases). The germline V gene has CDR1 SGHVS and CDR2 FQNEAQ. The CDR3 loop spans 16 amino acids. V was shortened by 5 bases and J by 0 bases, with 13 bases between the two germline ends. CDR3 loop: CASSPERGSNTGELFF. The CDR3 DNA follows: TGTGCCAGCAGCCCTGAAAGGGGTTCGAACACCGGGGAGCTGTTTTTT.

This clone occurred a few times. The genes are TRBV30 and TRBJ1-6; 9 bases align to TRBD1. This CDR3 has 15 residues. The V and J ends lost 2 bases and 7 bases, in that order; junction bases with no gene match: 6. From germline, CDR1 is GTSNPN and CDR2 SVGIG (reference sequence). CDR3 sequence (DNA): TGTGCCTGGAGTTCCGGACAGGGGAGGAATTCACCCCTCCACTTT. Protein: CAWSSGQGRNSPLHF.

This clone was counted a few times. The chain carries TRBV10-3 and TRBJ2-2, with 12 bases lining up with TRBD2. Germline lookup yields CDR1 ENHRY and CDR2 SYGVKD. This CDR3 is 18 amino acids long. The V segment lost 5 bases and the J segment 4 bases; nucleotides outside the gene matches: 11. CDR3 protein: CAISPSLGLAGPTGELFF. CDR3 bases: TGTGCCATCAGTCCTTCACTGGGACTAGCGGGCCCCACCGGGGAGCTGTTTTTT.